The 24 T cell receptor beta chains given below trace back to one sample, sequenced in a study of shared clonotypes between healthy human individuals. Profiled with immunoSEQ multiplex PCR; TCRdb holds only in-frame clones, not every one. Of some 2,000,000 clones in the sample, 95% were seen once. Sequencing input: naive CD4+ T cells sorted from blood. The subset is: CD45RA+ positively selected. The receptors here all came from a man between 18 and 29 years old in good health.

The chain employs TRBV6-1 and TRBJ2-2, with TRBD1 matching 9 bases. Trimming removed 1 base from V and 3 bases from J; junction bases left unmatched: 6. The CDR3 spans 17 residues. The germline V gene encodes CDR1 MNHNS and CDR2 SASEGT. The CDR3 DNA reads as TGTGCCAGCAGTGAAGTTTGGACAGGGGACTACACCGGGGAGCTGTTTTTT. Translated: CASSEVWTGDYTGELFF.

The chain carries TRBV11-2 and TRBJ2-7; a weak D match, TRBD2 (5 bases). Trimming took off 1 base at V and 3 bases at J, with 10 bases between the two ends. This CDR3 has 14 amino acids. CDR1 is SGHAT and CDR2 is FQNNGV in the germline V gene. The CDR3 DNA reads as TGTGCCAGCAGCTTAGCGGGGTCTCTCTACGAGCAGTACTTC. Translation: CASSLAGSLYEQYF.

This rearrangement joins TRBV18 to TRBJ2-5; 7 bases line up with TRBD1. With 3 bases clipped from V and 1 base from J, the junction kept 2 bases outside the gene matches. There are 14 residues in the CDR3. Germline-derived CDR1 and CDR2 are KGHSH and LQKENI. CDR3 in DNA: TGTGCCAGCTCACCGGGACAGACCCAAGAGACCCAGTACTTC. It encodes CASSPGQTQETQYF.

The rearrangement links TRBV5-1 to TRBJ1-1, with D maybe TRBD1 (6 bases). This CDR3 has 16 amino acids. V lost 1 base and J lost 1, with 14 bases in between. Germline values: CDR1 SGHRS, CDR2 YFSETQ. CDR3 nucleotides: TGCGCCAGCAGCTTGATGACAGGAGAAGCGAACACTGAAGCTTTCTTT. Its protein product is CASSLMTGEANTEAFF. The variable domain in full, with the rest retrieved from reference TRBV5-1 and TRBJ1-1, is KAGVTQTPRYLIKTRGQQVTLSCSPISGHRSVSWYQQTPGQGLQFLFEYFSETQRNKGNFPGRFSGRQFSNSRSEMNVSTLELGDSALYLCASSLMTGEANTEAFFGQGTRLTVV.

V usage is TRBV5-4 and J usage is TRBJ2-2; tentatively, D is TRBD1 or TRBD2 (5 bases each). The CDR3 runs to 15 residues. Trimming removed 5 bases from V and 1 base from J, with 12 bases in between. Germline CDR1 reads SGHNT; CDR2 reads YYREEE (reference sequence). In DNA, the CDR3 is TGTGCCAGCAGGGACCGGGACCAGAACACCGGGGAGCTGTTTTTT. This sequence encodes CASRDRDQNTGELFF.

V is TRBV13 and J is TRBJ2-2; D is undetermined. The CDR3 loop spans 17 amino acids. The ends were cut back, 0 bases at V and 1 base at J, with 12 bases in the middle. Germline values: CDR1 PRHDT, CDR2 FYEKMQ (reference sequence). The CDR3 region is CASSLGDRGLNTGELFF. The CDR3, as DNA: TGTGCCAGCAGCTTAGGGGACCGCGGTCTGAACACCGGGGAGCTGTTTTTT.

The chain combines TRBV28 with TRBJ1-1; no definite D call. Per germline, CDR1 MDHEN and CDR2 SYDVKM. V dropped 5 bases and J dropped 7 bases, with 8 bases sitting between them. The CDR3 is made up of 11 amino acids. The CDR3 bases are TGTGCCAGCAGTCGACACCATGAAGCTTTCTTT. Protein product: CASSRHHEAFF.

This sequence joins TRBV18 and TRBJ1-3; a weak D match, TRBD1 (6 bases). Trimming took 4 bases from V and 8 from J, leaving 15 bases between them. Per the germline V gene, CDR1 is KGHSH and CDR2 is LQKENI. CDR3 size: 14 residues. This chain's CDR3 is CASSQQGSLDTIYF. The CDR3 region has the DNA TGTGCCAGCTCACAACAGGGTAGCCTCGACACCATATATTTT.

The V call is TRBV7-9, the J call TRBJ2-7, with 8 bases aligning to TRBD1. J was trimmed by 4 bases and V by 2 bases; bases with no gene match: 10. This CDR3 is 16 amino acids long. CDR1 is SEHNR and CDR2 is FQNEAQ in the germline V gene (reference sequence). CDR3 coding DNA: TGTGCCAGCAGCTTACGTCAGGGGGCAGCGATGTACGAGCAGTACTTC. Encoded protein: CASSLRQGAAMYEQYF.

The CDR3 reads CAWSRLGLVPETQYF. The DNA for the CDR3 is TGTGCCTGGAGCCGCCTTGGACTTGTGCCGGAGACCCAGTACTTC. This sequence joins TRBV30 and TRBJ2-5; TRBD2 is a possible D gene (5 bases). CDR1 and CDR2 from the germline V gene are GTSNPN and SVGIG (reference sequence). V was clipped by 3 bases and J by 5 bases, with 19 bases between them. There are 15 residues in the CDR3.

V and J are TRBV4-2 and TRBJ2-6, with D uncertain. Trimming cost V 10 bases and J 0 bases, with 13 bases left between them. The germline CDR1 and CDR2 sequences are LGHNA and YNFKEQ. This CDR3 region has 15 residues. CDR3 sequence (DNA): TGTGCCACCAGTAGATTGGACTCTGGGGCCAACGTCCTGACTTTC. Protein product: CATSRLDSGANVLTF.

The chain employs TRBV6-6 and TRBJ2-4; 8 bases match TRBD2. CDR1 and CDR2 from the germline V gene are MNHNY and SVGAGI (reference sequence). The CDR3 is 16 amino acids. J lost 8 bases, V lost 6 bases, and 15 bases had no gene match. CDR3 in amino acids: CASRSQTGGWSHIQYF. DNA for the CDR3: TGTGCCAGCAGATCCCAAACGGGGGGGTGGTCTCACATTCAGTACTTC.

The rearrangement uses TRBV28 and TRBJ2-1; the match to TRBD1 covers 8 bases. Per germline, CDR1 MDHEN and CDR2 SYDVKM. Trimming took 6 bases from V and 10 from J; bases not matched to a gene: 14. The CDR3 consists of 15 residues. CDR3 in amino acids: CASSIPRTGNDEQFF. CDR3 DNA: TGTGCCAGCAGCATCCCCCGGACAGGGAACGACGAGCAGTTCTTC.

The rearrangement uses TRBV5-1 and TRBJ2-6; the D gene could be TRBD1 or TRBD2 (5 bases each). The CDR3 runs to 16 residues. Trimming stripped 0 bases from V and 3 bases from J, with 10 bases between. Germline CDR1 SGHRS, CDR2 YFSETQ. The CDR3 sequence is CASSLAGANGANVLTF. The CDR3 DNA follows: TGCGCCAGCAGCTTGGCCGGGGCGAATGGGGCCAACGTCCTGACTTTC.

The chain uses TRBV5-8 and TRBJ1-2; no firm D call. The CDR3 has 14 residues. CDR1 SGHTS and CDR2 YDEGEE come from the germline V gene. V was cut by 1 base and J by 1 base, with 8 bases left in between. For the CDR3, the DNA is TGTGCCAGCAGCTTGCTCCGGGGTAACTATGGCTACACCTTC. Its translation: CASSLLRGNYGYTF. Based on the CDR3 plus reference TRBV5-8 and TRBJ1-2, the full variable domain is EAGVTQSPTHLIKTRGQQATLRCSPISGHTSVYWYQQALGLGLQFLLWYDEGEERNRGNFPPRFSGRQFPNYSSELNVNALELEDSALYLCASSLLRGNYGYTFGSGTRLTVV.

V is TRBV5-4 and J is TRBJ2-2, with 8 positions matching TRBD2. This CDR3 region has 16 residues. Germline loops: CDR1 SGHNT, CDR2 YYREEE (reference sequence). With 0 bases clipped from V and 5 bases from J, the junction kept 6 bases outside the gene matches. The CDR3 here is CASSLVIGRGTGELFF. The CDR3 DNA sequence: TGTGCCAGCAGCTTGGTGATCGGGAGGGGAACCGGGGAGCTGTTTTTT.

The CDR3 coding sequence is TGTGCCAGCAGTTCCGCAGGGGGTCGGGAAAAACTGTTTTTT. This gives the protein CASSSAGGREKLFF. The genes are TRBV6-6 and TRBJ1-4, with TRBD1 identical over 7 bases. Germline lookup yields CDR1 MNHNY and CDR2 SVGAGI (reference sequence). There are 14 residues in the CDR3. J gave up 8 bases and V 4 bases, and 7 bases lay outside the gene matches.

As for this clone: At the DNA level, this CDR3 is encoded by other sequences in the same sample as well. V is TRBV19 and J is TRBJ2-2; 8 bases match TRBD1. With 3 bases clipped from V and 4 bases from J, the junction kept 1 base outside the gene matches. CDR1 LNHDA and CDR2 SQIVND come from the germline V gene (reference sequence). The CDR3 covers 14 residues. As DNA, the CDR3 is TGTGCCAGTAGTATTGACAGGGGCACCGGGGAGCTGTTTTTT. It specifies CASSIDRGTGELFF.

This chain links TRBV27 with TRBJ1-6; D ambiguous. The CDR3 runs 14 residues. CDR1 MNHEY and CDR2 SMNVEV come from the germline V gene (reference sequence). V lost 8 bases and J 0 bases, leaving 8 bases between the germline ends. The CDR3 region is CASSGISYNSPLHF. The CDR3 DNA reads TGTGCCAGCTCTGGGATCTCCTATAATTCACCCCTCCACTTT.

Details on this clone: The same CDR3 can be traced to other DNA sequences in this sample. The V and J genes are TRBV6-5 and TRBJ1-2; D gene uncertain. The CDR3 contains 10 residues. In germline, CDR1 is MNHEY, CDR2 SVGAGI. V lost 6 bases, J lost 5 bases, and 4 bases lay in between. CDR3 bases: TGTGCCAGCAGGGGATATGGCTACACCTTC. It yields the protein CASRGYGYTF.

The rearrangement uses TRBV7-2 and TRBJ1-2; 7 bases agree with TRBD1. Losses at the gene ends were 4 bases for V and 4 bases for J; bases not matched to a gene: 6. Germline loops: CDR1 SGHTA, CDR2 FQGNSA. The CDR3 has 14 amino acids. The CDR3 region is CASSSRQGSYGYTF. CDR3 coding DNA: TGTGCCAGCAGCTCTCGACAGGGAAGCTATGGCTACACCTTC.

About this clone itself: An end of the junction does not agree with germline; a read error may underlie this. Other nucleotide sequences in the sample specify the same CDR3. The J gene is TRBJ2-7, the V gene TRBV18, with D possibly being TRBD1 (6 bases). The CDR3 extends over 13 amino acids. The germline V gene has CDR1 KGHSH and CDR2 LQKENI. CDR3 region: CASSPQGINEQYF. CDR3 nucleotides: TGTGCCAGCTCGCCACAGGGAATTAACGAGCAGTACTTC.

This chain connects TRBV7-2 to TRBJ1-2; 7 positions match TRBD1. The junction had 2 bases not matched to a gene; V was cut back by 0 bases and J by 4 bases. From germline, CDR1 is SGHTA and CDR2 FQGNSA. The CDR3 covers 14 residues. The CDR3: CASSLADRAYGYTF. For the CDR3, the DNA is TGTGCCAGCAGCTTAGCAGACAGGGCCTATGGCTACACCTTC.

The chain couples TRBV27 to TRBJ2-2; no clear D gene. This CDR3 has 11 residues. Germline-derived CDR1 and CDR2 are MNHEY and SMNVEV (reference sequence). The V and J ends lost 7 bases and 7 bases respectively, with 7 bases between them. The CDR3 DNA reads as TGTGCCAGCAACAAGGGCGGGGAGCTGTTTTTT. The encoded protein is CASNKGGELFF.